The T cell receptor beta chain under discussion was sequenced for a study of beta chain features in type 1 diabetes. Study-wide results and caveats: Shorter TCRB CDR3s, moderately but significantly so, marked every one of the four CD4+ subsets in Type 1 diabetes patients. Individuals with type 1 diabetes displayed fewer insertions and more deletions at VDJ junctions. The study found that naive, central memory and Treg TCRB repertoires appeared more similar in patients than in healthy donors.

The investigators reverse transcribed all of the isolated RNA, so they sequenced expressed TCRB transcripts. Here immunoSEQ multiplex PCR was the method, and the copy in TCRdb shows in-frame clones only, minus some. This sample has roughly 290,000 clones, with approximately 16% found just once. Sorting produced populations that all topped 95% purity. The CDR3 has 13 amino acids. The V gene lost 4 bases and the J gene lost 0 bases, with 6 bases spanning the gap. The germline V gene encodes CDR1 ENHRY and CDR2 SYGVKD. As for this clone: Its antigen is undetermined.

This clonotype was sampled from a man aged 18 to 29 with type 1 diabetes. The chain carries TRBV10-3 and TRBJ1-1; D unclear. Sequenced: naive CD4+ T cells from blood. The DNA of the CDR3 is TGTGCCATCAGTGGAACTCTGAACACTGAAGCTTTCTTT. Translating gives CAISGTLNTEAFF.